These T cell receptor beta chains were read from a single sample in a study of CD4 T cells in relation to SARS-CoV-2 and coronaviruses. Their cognate antigens are unknown. Sequencing was performed with immunoSEQ multiplex PCR; in TCRdb, only in-frame clones are kept and a portion is missing. The sample holds some 21,000 clones; 74% are singletons and the top ten take approximately 13%. Sequencing was performed on CD4+ T cells from PBMCs, cultured in vitro. The receptors shown here come from a human donor in good health. Both conserved end residues are part of each CDR3. A D gene is named only where the DNA matches it firmly. Size values are once, few and many counts, or a class for expanded clones, and some rows have none.

V gene	clone size	J gene	D gene	CDR3 DNA	CDR3 protein
TRBV10-1	NA	TRBJ1-1	NA	TGCGCCAGCAGCGGGGGTCGGGACACTGAAGCTTTCTTT	CASSGGRDTEAFF
TRBV27	NA	TRBJ2-3	TRBD2	TGTGCCAGCAGTTTAGCCCCCGGGACTAGTCGCCCAGATACGCAGTATTTT	CASSLAPGTSRPDTQYF
TRBV3-1/TRBV3-2	NA	TRBJ1-1	NA	TGTGCCAGCAGGGGACTCCTCCACACTGAAGCTTTCTTT	CASRGLLHTEAFF
TRBV23-1	NA	TRBJ2-5	TRBD1	TGCGCCAGCAGTTGCCTGACAGGGGGAAAGCGGGAGACCCAGTACTTC	CASSCLTGGKRETQYF
TRBV5-1	NA	TRBJ2-5	NA	TGCGCCAGCAGCCACAACGAGGGATGGGGGGAGACCCAGTACTTC	CASSHNEGWGETQYF
TRBV3-1/TRBV3-2	NA	TRBJ2-7	TRBD1	TGTGCCAGCAGCCAAGAAGGGGGGACAGGGGTCTACGAGCAGTACTTC	CASSQEGGTGVYEQYF
TRBV29-1	once	TRBJ2-7	NA	TGCAGCGTCACAGGTTGGGCCTACGAGCAGTACTTC	CSVTGWAYEQYF
TRBV5-1	NA	TRBJ1-2	NA	TGCGCCAGCAGCTGGGGGACGTCTAACTATGGCTACACCTTC	CASSWGTSNYGYTF
TRBV25-1	once	TRBJ2-2	NA	TGTGCCAGCAGTGAAACGCGACAGAACACCGGGGAGCTGTTTTTT	CASSETRQNTGELFF
TRBV18	NA	TRBJ2-5	NA	TGTGCCAGCTCACCGTCCCAATCAGAGACCCAGTACTTC	CASSPSQSETQYF
TRBV27	NA	TRBJ2-7	NA	TGTGCCAGCAGCAGGGACCTGGGACCTACCGAGCAGTACTTC	CASSRDLGPTEQYF
TRBV3-1/TRBV3-2	NA	TRBJ2-5	TRBD2	TGTGCCAGCAGCCAAAGGGGGCTAGCGGGGTACCAAGAGACCCAGTACTTC	CASSQRGLAGYQETQYF
TRBV9	few	TRBJ2-2	TRBD2	TGTGCCAGCAGCGCGGCGCTAGCGGGAGCAGGAGGGGAGCTGTTTTTT	CASSAALAGAGGELFF
TRBV19	few	TRBJ2-3	TRBD2	TGTGCCAGTAGTATCCCGACTAGCGGGAGTAGGACAGATACGCAGTATTTT	CASSIPTSGSRTDTQYF
TRBV3-1/TRBV3-2	NA	TRBJ2-4	TRBD2	TGTGCCAGCAGCTGGCAATTAGCGGGAGGGAAAAACATTCAGTACTTC	CASSWQLAGGKNIQYF
TRBV11-1	NA	TRBJ2-7	TRBD1	TGTGCCAGCAGACAGGGGGCGGGGGCCTACGAGCAGTACTTC	CASRQGAGAYEQYF
TRBV30	NA	TRBJ1-2	NA	TGTGCCTGGAGGCCGACAGGACCTCTGAGGGGCTACACCTTC	CAWRPTGPLRGYTF
TRBV9	NA	TRBJ1-2	NA	TGTGCCAGCAGCGTAGTAGTAGGAGGGGGCTACACCTTC	CASSVVVGGGYTF
TRBV9	once	TRBJ2-7	NA	TGTGCCAGCAGCGGGGGGGTAGGGGGCGCCTACGAGCAGTACTTC	CASSGGVGGAYEQYF
TRBV4-1	NA	TRBJ2-5	TRBD1	TGCGCCAGCAGCCAAGATTACGGCAGGGGGGAGACCCAGTACTTC	CASSQDYGRGETQYF
TRBV10-1	few	TRBJ2-2	NA	TGCGCCAGCAGTGAGTCCGGGGCCAGCCTGAACACCGGGGAGCTGTTTTTT	CASSESGASLNTGELFF
TRBV6-2/TRBV6-3	NA	TRBJ1-5	TRBD1	TGTGCCAGCAGTCGGGCCGGGACAGGGATGGATCAGCCCCAGCATTTT	CASSRAGTGMDQPQHF
TRBV5-1	NA	TRBJ1-3	NA	TGCGCCAGCAGCTTGTCCGGACTGACCCTAGGGGCTGGAAACACCATATATTTT	CASSLSGLTLGAGNTIYF
TRBV30	NA	TRBJ1-5	NA	TGTGCCTGGGCTTTAGGTGGGTCGAGCAATCAGCCCCAGCATTTT	CAWALGGSSNQPQHF
TRBV25-1	NA	TRBJ2-1	TRBD1	TGTGCCAGCAGTGATCCCGGGACAGGGTCGGGTGAGCAGTTCTTC	CASSDPGTGSGEQFF
TRBV19	NA	TRBJ2-3	NA	TGTGCCAGTTCCAGAGGGGTAGGGGGCACAGATACGCAGTATTTT	CASSRGVGGTDTQYF
TRBV6-1	NA	TRBJ1-1	NA	TGTGCCAGCAGTGAAAGCCCGGGGGAAACGGCTTTCTTT	CASSESPGETAFF
TRBV18	NA	TRBJ1-6	NA	TGTGCCAGCTCACCGTCGGGTGTGGATAATTCACCCCTCCACTTT	CASSPSGVDNSPLHF
TRBV19	NA	TRBJ1-5	TRBD1	TGTGCCAGTAGTACCGACAGGGAAGGGGTTCAGCCCCAGCATTTT	CASSTDREGVQPQHF
TRBV27	NA	TRBJ1-1	NA	TGTGCCAGCAGTTTTTGGGGGAGTATAACTGAAGCTTTCTTT	CASSFWGSITEAFF
TRBV7-9	NA	TRBJ1-1	NA	TGTGCCAGCAGCTTAGGGGCTCCGGGATGGGACACTGAAGCTTTCTTT	CASSLGAPGWDTEAFF
TRBV5-6	NA	TRBJ1-2	NA	TGTGCCAGCAGCTTTAGGACCCTAAATGGCTACACCTTC	CASSFRTLNGYTF
TRBV24-1	once	TRBJ2-3	NA	TGTGCCACCACGGATTCGGGCACAGATACGCAGTATTTT	CATTDSGTDTQYF
TRBV3-1/TRBV3-2	few	TRBJ1-1	NA	TGTGCCAGCAGCCAACCGCAGGGTAACACTGAAGCTTTCTTT	CASSQPQGNTEAFF
TRBV9	once	TRBJ2-5	NA	TGTGCCAGCAGCGTAGAGGGGGGGACCCTTAAAGAGACCCAGTACTTC	CASSVEGGTLKETQYF
TRBV5-8	NA	TRBJ2-5	TRBD2	TGTGCCAGCAGCTTCCGGGGGAGGGAAGAGACCCAGTACTTC	CASSFRGREETQYF
TRBV7-9	NA	TRBJ1-1	TRBD1	TGTGCCAGCAACGACAGGGTAGACACTGAAGCTTTCTTT	CASNDRVDTEAFF
TRBV5-5	NA	TRBJ2-6	NA	TGTGCCAGCAGCTTTCCCTACTTTGACTCTGGGGCCAACGTCCTGACTTTC	CASSFPYFDSGANVLTF
TRBV30	NA	TRBJ1-4	TRBD1	TGTGCCTGGGGACAGGGGGTCGAAAAACTGTTTTTT	CAWGQGVEKLFF
TRBV11-2	NA	TRBJ2-3	NA	TGTGCCAGCCTTAACACAGATACGCAGTATTTT	CASLNTDTQYF